Following are 18 T cell receptor beta chains from one sample sequenced in a study of cytomegalovirus exposure and HLA in healthy donors. Both 60 Vbeta primers and 13 Jbeta primers went into the PCR. Here immunoSEQ multiplex PCR was the method, and the copy in TCRdb shows in-frame clones only, minus some. Of about 140,000 clones listed, around 75% are singletons. The specimen sequenced was PBMCs. The receptors originated from a woman aged 25-40 years in good health and CMV-seronegative.

The chain is built from TRBV10-2 and TRBJ1-5, with a weak D call TRBD1 (5 bases). Per the germline V gene, CDR1 is WSHSY and CDR2 is SAAADI. This CDR3 region has 13 residues. V shed 6 bases and J shed 8 bases, with 14 bases lying between them. DNA for the CDR3: TGCGCCAGCAGCGCCCGACCGGGGGAGCCCCAGCATTTT. Translating gives CASSARPGEPQHF.

The chain combines TRBV7-8 with TRBJ2-5; 10 positions match TRBD2. This CDR3 is built from 14 residues. From germline, CDR1 is SGHVS and CDR2 FQNEAQ. V gave up 8 bases and J gave up 11 bases; unmatched junction bases: 14. CDR3 in DNA: TGTGCCAGCTCCGGGCTAGCGGGAGCGGGAGAGCAGTACTTC. Amino acid sequence: CASSGLAGAGEQYF.

In this sample, this clone turned up once. The chain links TRBV15 to TRBJ2-7; 7 bases are shared with TRBD1. V dropped 0 bases and J dropped 2; count of bases not matched to a gene: 7. The CDR3 is 16 amino acids. Germline V gives CDR1 LNHNV, CDR2 YYDKDF (reference sequence). The CDR3 DNA follows: TGTGCCACCAGCAGAGATTGGGGGACAGAGGCCTACGAGCAGTACTTC. Translated: CATSRDWGTEAYEQYF.

This clone occurred a few times. The chain is built from TRBV6-1 and TRBJ2-1; TRBD1 matches 8 bases. The CDR3 has 15 residues. Trimming at V came to 6 bases and at J to 3 bases, leaving 7 bases not matched to a gene. The germline gives CDR1 MNHNS, CDR2 SASEGT. CDR3 protein: CASRPTGDRYNEQFF. The CDR3 DNA reads TGTGCCAGCAGACCGACAGGGGATCGCTACAATGAGCAGTTCTTC.

This chain connects TRBV5-1 to TRBJ2-2; tentatively, D is TRBD1 (5 bases). CDR1 SGHRS and CDR2 YFSETQ come from the germline V gene. V was shortened by 2 bases and J by 3 bases, with 11 bases between the two germline ends. CDR3 length: 15 residues. The DNA for the CDR3 is TGCGCCAGCAGCTTAGGGCAGGGCCACACCGGGGAGCTGTTTTTT. It codes for CASSLGQGHTGELFF.

The chain's CDR3 is CASSRGGTDYEQYF. In nucleotides, the CDR3 is TGTGCCAGCAGCCGCGGGGGCACCGACTACGAGCAGTACTTC. The V gene is TRBV4-2, the J gene TRBJ2-7; perhaps TRBD2 as D (7 bases). Germline assignment: CDR1 LGHNA and CDR2 YNFKEQ. The ends were cut back, 4 bases at V and 3 bases at J, with 13 bases in the middle. This CDR3 comprises 14 residues.

On this clone itself: The sample contains more than one DNA sequence encoding this CDR3. The chain uses TRBV2 and TRBJ2-3; 10 bases are shared with TRBD2. The CDR3 runs to 14 residues. From germline, CDR1 is SNHLY and CDR2 FYNNEI. V trimming: 7 bases; J trimming: 1 base; junction bases outside the gene matches: 2. The CDR3 loop is CASKLAGGTDTQYF. The CDR3 coding sequence is TGTGCCAGCAAGCTAGCGGGAGGCACAGATACGCAGTATTTT. The variable domain in full, completed from reference TRBV2 and TRBJ2-3, reads EPEVTQTPSHQVTQMGQEVILRCVPISNHLYFYWYRQILGQKVEFLVSFYNNEISEKSEIFDDQFSVERPDGSNFTLKIRSTKLEDSAMYFCASKLAGGTDTQYFGPGTRLTVL.

This sequence joins TRBV28 and TRBJ2-3, with 9 bases matching TRBD2. The CDR3 extends over 16 amino acids. From germline, CDR1 is MDHEN and CDR2 SYDVKM. Trimming at V came to 6 bases and at J to 1 base, leaving 8 bases not matched to a gene. CDR3 sequence reads: CASSLFKRGGTDTQYF. CDR3 coding DNA: TGTGCCAGCAGCCTTTTTAAGCGGGGGGGCACAGATACGCAGTATTTT.

This chain connects TRBV7-2 to TRBJ2-3; 9 bases line up with TRBD2. The CDR3 runs to 17 residues. Germline V CDR1 and CDR2: SGHTA, FQGNSA. The V gene end was trimmed by 5 bases and the J gene end by 3 bases; junction bases not matched to a gene: 12. CDR3 in DNA: TGTGCCAGCAGCCCCCTTTGGGGCGGGGGGGCAACAGATACGCAGTATTTT. This gives the protein CASSPLWGGGATDTQYF. Supplemented by reference TRBV7-2 and TRBJ2-3, the full variable domain reads GAGVSQSPSNKVTEKGKDVELRCDPISGHTALYWYRQSLGQGLEFLIYFQGNSAPDKSGLPSDRFSAERTGGSVSTLTIQRTQQEDSAVYLCASSPLWGGGATDTQYFGPGTRLTVL.

The genes are TRBV28 and TRBJ1-2; 9 bases are shared with TRBD1. The CDR3 is made up of 16 amino acids. The germline V gene has CDR1 MDHEN and CDR2 SYDVKM. V was pared by 5 bases and J by 5 bases, with 12 bases of the junction left unmatched. The CDR3 sequence: CASSPPNRGHYYGYTF. CDR3 in DNA: TGTGCCAGCAGTCCACCGAACAGGGGGCACTATTATGGCTACACCTTC.

This chain uses TRBV30 with TRBJ1-2; D possibly corresponds to TRBD1 (6 bases). V dropped 0 bases and J dropped 4 bases, with 9 bases sitting between them. The germline CDR1 and CDR2 sequences are GTSNPN and SVGIG (reference sequence). There are 13 residues in the CDR3. The CDR3 sequence is CAWSVQGFYGYTF. The CDR3 DNA reads TGTGCCTGGAGTGTACAGGGATTCTATGGCTACACCTTC. Supplemented by reference TRBV30 and TRBJ1-2, the full variable domain reads SQTIHQWPATLVQPVGSPLSLECTVEGTSNPNLYWYRQAAGRGLQLLFYSVGIGQISSEVPQNLSASRPQDRQFILSSKKLLLSDSGFYLCAWSVQGFYGYTFGSGTRLTVV.

In this sample, this clone turned up a few times. This chain joins TRBV7-9 and TRBJ2-7; 7 positions agree with TRBD1. Germline values: CDR1 SEHNR, CDR2 FQNEAQ (reference sequence). This CDR3 has 14 residues. After removal of 2 bases from V and 6 bases from J, the junction contained 7 bases not matched to a gene. CDR3 in DNA: TGTGCCAGCAGCTTATTAGGGGGCGAAAGCGAGCAGTACTTC. Protein sequence: CASSLLGGESEQYF.

This clone was counted between two and nine times. The chain has TRBV7-9 and TRBJ2-3; 7 nucleotides agree with TRBD2. CDR3 size: 14 residues. Germline loops: CDR1 SEHNR, CDR2 FQNEAQ (reference sequence). V was clipped by 1 base and J by 3 bases; unmatched bases: 1. CDR3 nucleotide sequence: TGTGCCAGCAGCTTAGGACTAGCAACAGATACGCAGTATTTT. This sequence encodes CASSLGLATDTQYF.

This clone was recorded once. The V call is TRBV6-5, the J call TRBJ1-4; TRBD1 aligns across 10 bases. CDR1 MNHEY and CDR2 SVGAGI come from the germline V gene. This CDR3 spans 15 amino acids. V shed 0 bases, J shed 7 bases, and the junction held 2 bases outside the gene matches. The CDR3 sequence: CASSYSRDRGEKLFF. The CDR3 nucleotides read TGTGCCAGCAGTTACTCTCGGGACAGGGGTGAAAAACTGTTTTTT.

CDR3 sequence reads: CASSLGGGRQETQYF. The CDR3 nucleotides are TGCGCCAGCAGCTTGGGCGGGGGGCGACAAGAGACCCAGTACTTC. This chain links TRBV5-1 with TRBJ2-5, with 8 bases lining up with TRBD2. The CDR3 is 15 residues long. V dropped 0 bases and J dropped 2; count of bases not matched to a gene: 3. Germline assignment: CDR1 SGHRS and CDR2 YFSETQ.

The sample holds a few counts of this clone. V usage is TRBV6-1 and J usage is TRBJ1-2, with a weak D call TRBD1 (5 bases). The germline gives CDR1 MNHNS, CDR2 SASEGT. The CDR3 length is 13 residues. V was clipped by 4 bases and J by 8 bases, with 14 bases between them. The CDR3 loop reads CASSVGDSGGYTF. The DNA of the CDR3 is TGTGCCAGCAGTGTTGGGGACTCTGGGGGCTACACCTTC.

The chain has TRBV25-1 and TRBJ2-7; 11 positions agree with TRBD1. Looked up from germline, CDR1 is MGHDK and CDR2 is SYGVNS. This CDR3 has 15 residues. The ends lost 7 bases at V and 6 bases at J; junction bases unmatched: 11. Here the CDR3 DNA reads TGTGCCAGCACTCGGGGAGGACAGGGGGCAGGCGAGCAGTACTTC. Encoded protein: CASTRGGQGAGEQYF.

This clone was observed a handful of times. This sequence joins TRBV28 and TRBJ2-7, with D tentatively TRBD2 (5 bases). CDR3 size: 12 residues. Trimming took off 7 bases at V and 6 bases at J, with 13 bases between the two ends. The germline gives CDR1 MDHEN, CDR2 SYDVKM. CDR3 nucleotide sequence: TGTGCCAGCACCAGCAGAGGGCGCGAGCAGTACGTC. It encodes CASTSRGREQYV.